This paragraph covers one T cell receptor beta chain sequence. No antigen is known for it. This record belongs to a study of shared clonotypes between healthy human individuals. Points from the study as a whole: A small donor pool kept down the genetic and exposure-history diversity that was represented.

At a deep level, the assay was run. Investigators spread the genomic DNA of each subset evenly over several immunoSEQ plates. Under the authors' procedure: ImmunoSEQ supplied junction-only sequences lacking quality scores, so filtering was different. The table came from immunoSEQ multiplex PCR; TCRdb's copy has only in-frame clones and leaves some out. The V and J calls and clone size were taken over from that table, and D and trimming were inferred from the DNA. Of a few million clones listed, just over 90% are singletons. In germline, CDR1 is SGHTS, CDR2 YDEGEE. Trimming took 4 bases from V and 3 from J; bases not matched to a gene: 10. This CDR3 region has 16 residues. Terminally differentiated effector memory CD45RA+ cells were excluded by CCR7 positive selection of CD45RO-negative cells.

The V and J genes are TRBV5-8 and TRBJ2-1; TRBD2 aligns across 7 bases. The source material was naive CD8+ T cells from PBMCs. The receptor was derived from a young man in good health. Some clones in this sample may be carry-over from other donors' samples. CDR3 DNA sequence: TGTGCCAGCAGCCCCTGGAGCGGGATTGGCTACAATGAGCAGTTCTTC. Its protein product is CASSPWSGIGYNEQFF.